This T cell receptor beta chain stems from a study of T cell responses to AZD1222 COVID-19 vaccine. Study findings and constraints: Spike regions recognized by vaccine-associated CD4 TCRs spanned the protein, led by 160-218 and 743-854. Mostly white British, mostly female donors; authors suggested clonal diversity may be underestimated. Baseline seropositivity occurred in only a handful of AZD1222 recipients.

Profiled with immunoSEQ multiplex PCR; TCRdb holds only in-frame clones, not every one. The data contain approximately 200,000 clones, around 86% of them singletons. Regarding this clone: The antigen remains unidentified.

Between the trimmed V and J ends, which lost 2 bases and 11 bases, there was a span of 18 bases. This CDR3 has 14 residues. In germline, CDR1 is MNHEY, CDR2 SVGAGI. This receptor was obtained from an adult in good health. Sequenced here: peripheral blood, sampled on day 0 of MenACWY control vaccination. This chain uses TRBV6-5 with TRBJ1-1; D might be TRBD1 (5 bases). Here the CDR3 DNA reads TGTGCCAGCAGTTACGGCCAGGGACCATTTGGGGCTTTCTTT. This translates into CASSYGQGPFGAFF.